This passage covers 17 T cell receptor beta chains from one sample sequenced in a study of blood T cell repertoires in COVID-19. Method: immunoSEQ multiplex PCR; TCRdb's copy keeps in-frame clones and lacks some. This table holds about 270,000 clones, roughly nine tenths found once. Material: peripheral blood. These TCRs come from a man aged 45 to 65 with acute or convalescent COVID-19.

V is TRBV10-2 and J is TRBJ2-3, with a possible D match to TRBD2 (7 bases). Trimming removed 3 bases from V and 5 bases from J, with 12 bases in between. From germline, CDR1 is WSHSY and CDR2 SAAADI. CDR3 size: 14 residues. The CDR3 sequence: CASSEGGARDTQYF. Here the CDR3 DNA reads TGCGCCAGCAGTGAAGGGGGGGCTCGAGATACGCAGTATTTT.

This clone was recorded only once. The chain joins TRBV9 to TRBJ2-6; no clear D gene. Trimming stripped 4 bases from V and 0 bases from J, with 8 bases between. The CDR3 contains 15 residues. Germline loops: CDR1 SGDLS, CDR2 YYNGEE. In DNA form, the CDR3 reads TGTGCCAGCAGCCCTCAACACTCTGGGGCCAACGTCCTGACTTTC. This encodes CASSPQHSGANVLTF. Combining the CDR3 with reference TRBV9 and TRBJ2-6 gives the whole variable domain DSGVTQTPKHLITATGQRVTLRCSPRSGDLSVYWYQQSLDQGLQFLIQYYNGEERAKGNILERFSAQQFPDLHSELNLSSLELGDSALYFCASSPQHSGANVLTFGAGSRLTVL.

J is TRBJ1-2 and V is TRBV4-1, with TRBD1 identical over 9 bases. This CDR3 spans 15 amino acids. Germline assignment: CDR1 MGHRA and CDR2 YSYEKL. After removal of 0 bases from V and 8 bases from J, the junction contained 7 bases not matched to a gene. The CDR3 DNA reads TGCGCCAGCAGCCAAGAAGGACAGGGGATGACCGGCTACACCTTC. It translates to CASSQEGQGMTGYTF.

This clone was observed a single time. This chain connects TRBV5-1 to TRBJ2-7; 10 bases map to TRBD1. The CDR3 sequence is 15 residues long. The J segment lost 3 bases and the V segment lost 2 bases, leaving 5 bases of the junction unmatched. CDR1 and CDR2 from the germline V gene are SGHRS and YFSETQ. CDR3 bases: TGCGCCAGCAGCTTTGGGACAGGGGTCTTCTACGAGCAGTACTTC. Encoded protein: CASSFGTGVFYEQYF.

V usage is TRBV6-5 and J usage is TRBJ1-3; D possibly corresponds to TRBD1 (6 bases). Germline V gene sequence: CDR1 MNHEY, CDR2 SVGAGI. The V gene lost 6 bases and the J gene lost 4 bases, with 16 bases spanning the gap. The CDR3 length is 15 residues. The CDR3 bases are TGTGCCAGCAGCCCCAGGGGATTCGACGGAAACACCATATATTTT. Its translation is CASSPRGFDGNTIYF.

The gene calls are TRBV7-3 and TRBJ2-3; 8 bases match TRBD2. The ends lost 2 bases at V and 5 bases at J; junction bases unmatched: 6. Germline V CDR1 and CDR2: SGHTA, FQGTGA. The CDR3 is made up of 15 amino acids. This chain's CDR3 is CASSLFGGAGDTQYF. In DNA, the CDR3 is TGTGCCAGCAGCTTATTCGGGGGGGCCGGAGATACGCAGTATTTT. The full variable domain, with the rest looked up from reference TRBV7-3 and TRBJ2-3, is GAGVSQTPSNKVTEKGKYVELRCDPISGHTALYWYRQSLGQGPEFLIYFQGTGAADDSGLPNDRFFAVRPEGSVSTLKIQRTERGDSAVYLCASSLFGGAGDTQYFGPGTRLTVL.

This chain uses TRBV29-1 with TRBJ2-6, with a tentative D call TRBD1 (6 bases). Germline CDR1 is SQVTM and CDR2 is ANQGSEA. V was pared by 7 bases and J by 7 bases, with 11 bases between. CDR3 length: 12 amino acids. The CDR3 here is CSALQGANVLTF. The CDR3 DNA follows: TGCAGCGCCTTACAGGGTGCCAACGTCCTGACTTTC.

The rearrangement joins TRBV5-4 to TRBJ1-4; 8 bases agree with TRBD1. The CDR3 contains 14 residues. Germline-derived CDR1 and CDR2 are SGHNT and YYREEE (reference sequence). With V trimmed by 4 bases and J by 8 bases, 7 bases remained unmatched. CDR3 in amino acids: CASSPRPGGEKLFF. The CDR3 bases are TGTGCCAGCAGCCCCCGGCCAGGGGGCGAAAAACTGTTTTTT.

The gene calls are TRBV30 and TRBJ1-5; no firm D call. This CDR3 is 14 amino acids long. CDR1 is GTSNPN and CDR2 is SVGIG in the germline V gene (reference sequence). V was cut by 4 bases and J by 6 bases, with 16 bases left in between. Here the CDR3 reads CAWNRGEAGQPQHF. CDR3 DNA sequence: TGTGCCTGGAACCGGGGTGAAGCTGGTCAGCCCCAGCATTTT.

The chain couples TRBV5-1 to TRBJ2-3; 14 nucleotides line up with TRBD2. This CDR3 has 18 residues. V was clipped by 4 bases and J by 6 bases; unmatched bases: 13. Looked up from germline, CDR1 is SGHRS and CDR2 is YFSETQ. CDR3 coding DNA: TGCGCCAGCAGCGTCGGGACTAGCGGGGGCCCCGGCCTGGATACGCAGTATTTT. This translates into CASSVGTSGGPGLDTQYF.

The rearrangement joins TRBV29-1 to TRBJ2-1; 7 nucleotides match TRBD1. This CDR3 contains 13 residues. Germline trimming cut 3 bases from V and 8 bases from J; bases unmatched to any gene: 7. Germline assignment: CDR1 SQVTM and CDR2 ANQGSEA. The CDR3 region is CSVDVTGLHEQFF. The CDR3 nucleotides are TGCAGCGTTGATGTGACAGGGCTCCATGAGCAGTTCTTC.

This clone is a singleton in its sample. The chain carries TRBV5-4 and TRBJ1-6; possible D gene TRBD1, 5 bases. This CDR3 has 14 residues. Germline CDR1 SGHNT, CDR2 YYREEE (reference sequence). Trimming cost V 2 bases and J 10 bases, with 13 bases left between them. The CDR3 reads CASSLNTQGSPLHF. The CDR3 nucleotides read TGTGCCAGCAGCTTAAATACGCAGGGATCACCCCTCCACTTT.

Comments on this clone: This CDR3 is also generated by other DNA sequences in the sample. This chain joins TRBV3-1 (or the pseudogene TRBV3-2) and TRBJ2-7; D unresolved. The ends were cut back, 4 bases at V and 4 bases at J, with 11 bases in the middle. This CDR3 is 13 amino acids long. Germline values: CDR1 LGHDT, CDR2 YNNKEL (reference sequence). The CDR3 region is CASSPPGSYEQYF. The CDR3 nucleotides are TGTGCCAGCAGCCCCCCAGGCTCTTACGAGCAGTACTTC.

The CDR3 DNA reads as TGTGCCAGCAGCCAACCTGTGGTGGGGCTGGTGCAGTATTTT. Translated: CASSQPVVGLVQYF. The chain is built from TRBV3-1 (or the pseudogene TRBV3-2) and TRBJ2-3; maybe TRBD1 (5 bases). Germline CDR1 is LGHDT and CDR2 is YNNKEL (reference sequence). The CDR3 length is 14 residues. The V end lost 2 bases, the J end lost 11 bases, and 17 bases lay between the germline ends.

This clone is a singleton in its sample. The chain's CDR3 is CASSADGRGTEAFF. CDR3 coding DNA: TGCGCCAGCAGCGCGGACGGAAGAGGGACTGAAGCTTTCTTT. The chain carries TRBV5-1 and TRBJ1-1; no firm D call. The CDR3 sequence is 14 residues long. Trimming took 4 bases from V and 5 from J, leaving 15 bases between them. Germline CDR1 SGHRS, CDR2 YFSETQ.

Regarding this clone: At one end the junction does not follow the germline gene, possibly because of a read error. The chain combines TRBV3-1 (or the pseudogene TRBV3-2) with TRBJ2-1; possibly TRBD2 for D (5 bases). Germline V gene data show CDR1 as LGHDT and CDR2 as YNNKEL (reference sequence). CDR3 length: 13 residues. The CDR3 nucleotides are TGTGCCAGCAGCCAAGAGGTACCGGGAATATCGGTCTTC. This sequence encodes CASSQEVPGISVF.

V gene TRBV14 combines with J gene TRBJ2-1, with D hard to call. CDR3 size: 13 residues. The V end was cut by 0 bases, the J end by 4 bases, with 4 bases between. Germline V lookup: CDR1 SGHDN, CDR2 FVKESK. CDR3 residues: CASSQDLYNEQFF. The CDR3 DNA follows: TGTGCCAGCAGCCAAGATCTTTACAATGAGCAGTTCTTC.